The present TCR beta chain was sequenced within a study of cytomegalovirus exposure and HLA in healthy donors. The donors belonged to the roughly 110-subject validation cohort, separate from the roughly 670-subject first cohort. Germline trimming cut 3 bases from V and 6 bases from J; bases unmatched to any gene: 5. Germline V gene data show CDR1 as MGHRA and CDR2 as YSYEKL. This CDR3 spans 13 amino acids. The protocol was immunoSEQ multiplex PCR, while the TCRdb copy is restricted to in-frame clones and leaves out a portion. The table lists tens of thousands of clones, 95% to 98% of them singletons.

This chain links TRBV4-1 with TRBJ2-7, with 7 bases that match TRBD1. This receptor was identified in a woman aged 18-30 years in good health and CMV-seropositive. Input material: PBMCs. The CDR3 DNA follows: TGCGCCAGCAGCCAGGGGGACAGTTCCGAGCAGTACTTC. It is translated as CASSQGDSSEQYF.